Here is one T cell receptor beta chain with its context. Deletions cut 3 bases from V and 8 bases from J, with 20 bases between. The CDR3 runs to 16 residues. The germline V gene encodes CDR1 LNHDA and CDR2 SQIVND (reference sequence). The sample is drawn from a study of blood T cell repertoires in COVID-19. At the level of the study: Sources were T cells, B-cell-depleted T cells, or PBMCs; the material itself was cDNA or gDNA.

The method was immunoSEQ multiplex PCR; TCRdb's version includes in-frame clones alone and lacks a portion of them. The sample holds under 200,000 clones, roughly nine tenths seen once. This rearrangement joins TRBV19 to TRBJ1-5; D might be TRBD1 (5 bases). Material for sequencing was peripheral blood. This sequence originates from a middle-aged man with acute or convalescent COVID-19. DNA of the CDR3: TGTGCCAGTAGTATCCCCGTGGGCGGGGACGTGAAGCCCCAGCATTTT. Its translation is CASSIPVGGDVKPQHF.